Listed below are T cell receptor beta chains from one sample, sequenced in a study of regulatory T cells in long-lasting Graves disease. TCRdb reprocessed the multiplex PCR reads with MiXCR, giving one entry per CDR3 protein. The top ten hold approximately 7.8% of the sample, which has hundreds of thousands of distinct CDR3 sequences, around 21% seen once. The specimen comprised peripheral blood mononuclear cells (PBMCs), sampled when the disease was refractory, from a patient treated with antithyroid drugs. These receptors came from a female donor with Graves disease. The CDR3 runs from the conserved cysteine through the conserved F or W. A D gene is named only where the DNA matches it firmly. Expanded clones are given a class, and other clones once, few, many or no size at all.

TGTGCCACCAGCCCCGCGCAGGGCACAGAGACCCAGTACTTC,CATSPAQGTETQYF,TRBJ2-5,NA,TRBV15,many
TGTGCCAGCAGTTTACTGGTGACTAATGAAAAACTGTTTTTT,CASSLLVTNEKLFF,TRBJ1-4,NA,TRBV28,NA
TGTGCCAGCAGCCAAGATTACGGGTTTACCCACACTGAAGCTTTCTTT,CASSQDYGFTHTEAFF,TRBJ1-1,NA,TRBV3-1,many
TGTGCCAGCAGTCTGACTAGTATTCGCACAGATACGCAGTATTTT,CASSLTSIRTDTQYF,TRBJ2-3,NA,TRBV28,NA
TGTGCCAGCTGGACGTCCCGGACTAGCGGGAGGACTCTACGTAAGCAGTACTTC,CASWTSRTSGRTLRKQYF,TRBJ2-7,TRBD2,TRBV6-2/TRBV6-3,NA
TGTGCCAGCAGCCCCCAAACTAGCAGGGAGACCCAGTACTTC,CASSPQTSRETQYF,TRBJ2-5,NA,TRBV7-2,many
TGTGCCAGCAATTTTGTAGCGGGAGTAGGTGATACGCAGTATTTT,CASNFVAGVGDTQYF,TRBJ2-3,TRBD2,TRBV27,NA
TGTGCCAGCAGAGAAACTACAGGGGTCGACTATGGCTACACCTTC,CASRETTGVDYGYTF,TRBJ1-2,TRBD1,TRBV2,many
TGCAGTGCGCCGATCATCCCGATCGGAGCCAAAAACATTCAGTACTTC,CSAPIIPIGAKNIQYF,TRBJ2-4,NA,TRBV20-1,many
TGTGCCAGCCTCAAGACGGAAAGCTCCTACGAGCAGTACTTC,CASLKTESSYEQYF,TRBJ2-7,NA,TRBV7-9,NA
TGTGCCAGCAGGCCCGGGACAGGGAGTAATCAGCCCCAGCATTTT,CASRPGTGSNQPQHF,TRBJ1-5,TRBD1,TRBV28,many